The 20 T cell receptor beta chains presented below share a single source sample, sequenced in a study of blood T cells in healthy people across ages. The authors ran a second PCR of roughly 6 to 12 cycles using a sample-barcoded 5' primer and a J-beta primer mix. In TCRdb, the 5' RACE reads were re-called with MiXCR into one record per CDR3 protein. The data show 1,500,000 or so distinct CDR3 sequences, roughly 43% seen once. Sequencing was carried out using blood. These receptors came from a woman aged 18-29 years in good health.

V and J are TRBV7-6 and TRBJ2-2; D is possibly TRBD1 (5 bases). Trimming cost V 3 bases and J 4 bases, with 12 bases left between them. Germline V lookup: CDR1 SGHVS, CDR2 FNYEAQ. The CDR3 has 15 amino acids. CDR3 amino acids: CASSFDLRVTGELFF. The CDR3 DNA sequence: TGTGCCAGCAGCTTCGATCTCAGGGTCACCGGGGAGCTGTTTTTT.

This chain connects TRBV4-3 to TRBJ1-2; the D gene is possibly TRBD1 (5 bases). The V gene's germline CDR1 is LGHNA and CDR2 YSLEER. The CDR3 loop spans 14 amino acids. Trimming cost V 0 bases and J 8 bases, with 13 bases left between them. CDR3 amino acids: CASSQDRTTSGYTF. In DNA, the CDR3 is TGCGCCAGCAGCCAAGATCGGACAACGAGCGGCTACACCTTC.

The sample holds a few counts of this clonotype. This chain links TRBV5-1 with TRBJ1-1, with 11 bases fitting TRBD1. The germline V gene has CDR1 SGHRS and CDR2 YFSETQ. This CDR3 has 16 residues. V shed 0 bases, J shed 4 bases, and the junction held 5 bases outside the gene matches. CDR3 loop: CASSLADRGPGTEAFF. CDR3 DNA sequence: TGCGCCAGCAGCTTGGCGGACAGGGGGCCGGGCACTGAAGCTTTCTTT.

This clonotype was observed a single time. This chain's CDR3 is CSASVQGVSTDTQYF. The CDR3 DNA is TGCAGTGCTAGTGTCCAGGGGGTGAGCACAGATACGCAGTATTTT. The chain recombines TRBV20-1 with TRBJ2-3; TRBD1 agrees at 7 bases. Per germline, CDR1 DFQATT and CDR2 SNEGSKA (reference sequence). Trimming took 3 bases from V and 0 from J; bases not matched to a gene: 6. The CDR3 has 15 amino acids.

This clonotype was observed at least ten times. The chain recombines TRBV12-3 or TRBV12-4 with TRBJ1-6, with D uncertain. The CDR3 is 12 residues long. Trimming shortened V by 8 bases and J by 11 bases, and 13 bases separated the two germline ends. The DNA of the CDR3 is TGTGCCAGCGGCATAGAGGATCCACCCCTCCACTTT. Protein sequence: CASGIEDPPLHF.

This chain connects TRBV10-3 to TRBJ2-3; tentative D call: TRBD2 (5 bases). This CDR3 comprises 12 residues. The germline V gene has CDR1 ENHRY and CDR2 SYGVKD. V gave up 5 bases and J gave up 4 bases, with 7 bases separating them. Here the CDR3 reads CAISSSSDTQYF. Written as DNA, the CDR3 is TGTGCCATCAGTTCTAGCTCAGATACGCAGTATTTT.

This clonotype was counted a single time. The CDR3 bases are TGCGCCAGCAGCCAACGACAGGGGGATAATTCACCCCTCCACTTT. Residues: CASSQRQGDNSPLHF. This chain connects TRBV4-1 to TRBJ1-6, with 9 bases lining up with TRBD1. This CDR3 has 15 residues. Germline assignment: CDR1 MGHRA and CDR2 YSYEKL. Germline trimming cut 2 bases from V and 5 bases from J; bases unmatched to any gene: 1.

The rearrangement links TRBV27 to TRBJ2-7; D call uncertain. The germline V gene encodes CDR1 MNHEY and CDR2 SMNVEV (reference sequence). The CDR3 loop spans 15 amino acids. V shed 6 bases and J shed 0 bases, with 15 bases lying between them. The CDR3 DNA is TGTGCCAGCAGACCGGAGCGTCGTAGCTCCTACGAGCAGTACTTC. Translating gives CASRPERRSSYEQYF.

The chain uses TRBV2 and TRBJ2-7; TRBD1 might be the D (5 bases). Trimming shortened V by 4 bases and J by 3 bases, and 13 bases separated the two germline ends. Germline-derived CDR1 and CDR2 are SNHLY and FYNNEI. The CDR3 is 14 residues long. The CDR3 DNA reads TGTGCCAGCAGTGTCGAAACAGGATTCTACGAGCAGTACTTC. Its translation is CASSVETGFYEQYF. Filled out from reference TRBV2 and TRBJ2-7, the complete variable domain reads EPEVTQTPSHQVTQMGQEVILRCVPISNHLYFYWYRQILGQKVEFLVSFYNNEISEKSEIFDDQFSVERPDGSNFTLKIRSTKLEDSAMYFCASSVETGFYEQYFGPGTRLTVT.

The chain links TRBV27 to TRBJ1-5; D remains ambiguous. CDR1 and CDR2 (germline): MNHEY, SMNVEV (reference sequence). The CDR3 has 13 residues. Trimming cost V 5 bases and J 7 bases, with 12 bases left between them. CDR3: CASSALGFQPQHF. DNA for the CDR3: TGTGCCAGCAGTGCATTAGGATTCCAGCCCCAGCATTTT.

The V and J genes are TRBV30 and TRBJ1-6; D ambiguous. Germline CDR1 GTSNPN, CDR2 SVGIG (reference sequence). The V end was cut by 3 bases, the J end by 9 bases, with 9 bases between. This CDR3 contains 12 residues. This chain's CDR3 is CAWSPYGSPLHF. The CDR3 region has the DNA TGTGCCTGGAGCCCGTACGGTTCACCCCTCCACTTT.

This clonotype was detected a few times. This chain uses TRBV20-1 with TRBJ2-1, with a tentative D call TRBD2 (6 bases). CDR3 length: 14 amino acids. Germline-derived CDR1 and CDR2 are DFQATT and SNEGSKA (reference sequence). V was clipped by 4 bases and J by 4 bases, with 14 bases between them. The CDR3 DNA sequence: TGCAGTGCTACGAAGGGGCGGGGTTACAATGAGCAGTTCTTC. The encoded protein is CSATKGRGYNEQFF.

CDR3 DNA: TGTGCCAGCAGCTCCTTCCGATCCAGGGGACTAGCGGGAGTGGGGACAGATACGCAGTATTTT. Its translation: CASSSFRSRGLAGVGTDTQYF. The V gene is TRBV11-2, the J gene TRBJ2-3, with 14 bases lining up with TRBD2. The CDR3 extends over 21 amino acids. Germline V gene sequence: CDR1 SGHAT, CDR2 FQNNGV. V was clipped by 4 bases and J by 3 bases; unmatched bases: 18.

The rearrangement links TRBV29-1 to TRBJ1-2; D unresolved. In germline, CDR1 is SQVTM, CDR2 ANQGSEA. Trimming took off 3 bases at V and 8 bases at J, with 13 bases between the two ends. The CDR3 covers 12 residues. In DNA, the CDR3 is TGCAGCGTTGAGGTGGGGTTCGGCGGCTACACCTTC. It encodes CSVEVGFGGYTF.

The CDR3 is CATSSDRGYYNEQFF. As DNA, the CDR3 is TGTGCCACCAGCAGCGACAGGGGTTACTACAATGAGCAGTTCTTC. The chain links TRBV15 to TRBJ2-1, with 8 positions matching TRBD1. V shed 3 bases, J shed 3 bases, and the junction held 4 bases outside the gene matches. This CDR3 comprises 15 residues. The germline V gene has CDR1 LNHNV and CDR2 YYDKDF (reference sequence).

As concerns this clonotype: At one boundary the junction diverges from the germline segment, which might be a read error. The genes are TRBV27 and TRBJ1-2; no firm D call. CDR1 MNHEY and CDR2 SMNVEV come from the germline V gene (reference sequence). The CDR3 spans 14 residues. Written as DNA, the CDR3 is TGTGCCAGCAGTATGGGCGGGTTTCCTTATGGCCACACCTTC. This gives the protein CASSMGGFPYGHTF.

CDR3 loop: CASRSLVGGNYNEQFF. DNA of the CDR3: TGTGCCAGCAGATCACTAGTGGGAGGGAACTACAATGAGCAGTTCTTC. The V gene is TRBV6-5, the J gene TRBJ2-1, with 7 bases matching TRBD2. Germline trimming cut 6 bases from V and 3 bases from J; bases unmatched to any gene: 11. The CDR3 is 16 residues long. Germline V CDR1 and CDR2: MNHEY, SVGAGI.

The V and J genes are TRBV19 and TRBJ2-3, with D hard to call. The CDR3 is made up of 15 amino acids. Trimming took off 3 bases at V and 6 bases at J, with 16 bases between the two ends. CDR1 and CDR2 from the germline V gene are LNHDA and SQIVND (reference sequence). The CDR3 DNA is TGTGCCAGTAGTATCGGTCGGGCCCCAGCGGATACGCAGTATTTT. Residues: CASSIGRAPADTQYF.

The CDR3 bases are TGTGCCAGCAGTGACAGCGGGGGTGAAGATACGCAGTATTTT. Translation: CASSDSGGEDTQYF. V is TRBV2 and J is TRBJ2-3; 8 bases fit TRBD2. V was clipped by 3 bases and J by 5 bases; unmatched bases: 4. From germline, CDR1 is SNHLY and CDR2 FYNNEI. This CDR3 region has 14 residues.

CDR3 coding DNA: TGCAGTGCTAGATCCCCTAGCGGGAGTAGTGAGCAGTACTTC. This codes for CSARSPSGSSEQYF. The chain uses TRBV20-1 and TRBJ2-7; 10 nucleotides match TRBD2. J lost 7 bases, V lost 2 bases, and 8 bases had no gene match. Per the germline V gene, CDR1 is DFQATT and CDR2 is SNEGSKA (reference sequence). The length of the CDR3 is 14 residues.